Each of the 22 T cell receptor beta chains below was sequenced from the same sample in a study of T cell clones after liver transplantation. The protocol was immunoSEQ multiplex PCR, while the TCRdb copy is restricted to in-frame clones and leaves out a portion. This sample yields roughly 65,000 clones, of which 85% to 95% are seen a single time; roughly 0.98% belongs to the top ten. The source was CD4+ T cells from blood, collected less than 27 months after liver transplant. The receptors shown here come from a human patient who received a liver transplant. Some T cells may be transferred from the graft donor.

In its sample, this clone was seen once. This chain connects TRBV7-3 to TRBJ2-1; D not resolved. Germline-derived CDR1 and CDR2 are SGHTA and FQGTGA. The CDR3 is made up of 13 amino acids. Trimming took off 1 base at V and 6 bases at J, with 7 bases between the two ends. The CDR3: CASSLNSLNEQFF. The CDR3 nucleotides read TGTGCCAGCAGCTTAAACTCCCTCAATGAGCAGTTCTTC.

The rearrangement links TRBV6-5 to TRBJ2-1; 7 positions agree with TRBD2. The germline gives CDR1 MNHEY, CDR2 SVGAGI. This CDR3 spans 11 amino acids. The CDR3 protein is CVCGGSNEQFF. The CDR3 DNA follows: TGTGTGTGTGGCGGGAGCAATGAGCAGTTCTTC.

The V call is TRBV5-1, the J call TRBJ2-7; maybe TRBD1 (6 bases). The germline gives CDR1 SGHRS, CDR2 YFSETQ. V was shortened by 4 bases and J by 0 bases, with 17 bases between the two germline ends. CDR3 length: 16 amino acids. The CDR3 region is CASSPSPGAGSYEQYF. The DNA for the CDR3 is TGCGCCAGCAGCCCATCCCCAGGGGCAGGCTCCTACGAGCAGTACTTC.

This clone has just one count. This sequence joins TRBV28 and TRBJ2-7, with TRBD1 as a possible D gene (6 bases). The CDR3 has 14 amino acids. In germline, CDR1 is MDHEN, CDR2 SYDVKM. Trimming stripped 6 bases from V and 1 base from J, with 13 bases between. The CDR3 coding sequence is TGTGCCAGCAGGGAGACAGGCTCATCCTACGAGCAGTACTTC. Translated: CASRETGSSYEQYF. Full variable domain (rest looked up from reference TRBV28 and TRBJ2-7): DVKVTQSSRYLVKRTGEKVFLECVQDMDHENMFWYRQDPGLGLRLIYFSYDVKMKEKGDIPEGYSVSREKKERFSLILESASTNQTSMYLCASRETGSSYEQYFGPGTRLTVT.

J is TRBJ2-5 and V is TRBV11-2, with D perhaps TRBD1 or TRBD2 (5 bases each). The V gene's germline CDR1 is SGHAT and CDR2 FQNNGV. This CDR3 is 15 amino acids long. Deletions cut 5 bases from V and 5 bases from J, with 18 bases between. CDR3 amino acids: CASSAWRQGVETQYF. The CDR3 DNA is TGTGCCAGCAGCGCGTGGAGGCAGGGAGTGGAGACCCAGTACTTC.

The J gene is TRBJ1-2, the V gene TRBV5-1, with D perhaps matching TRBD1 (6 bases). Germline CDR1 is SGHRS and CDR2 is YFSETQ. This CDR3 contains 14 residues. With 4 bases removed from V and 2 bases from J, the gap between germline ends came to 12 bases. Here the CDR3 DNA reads TGCGCCAGCAGCGAGACAGGTGCGAACTATGGCTACACCTTC. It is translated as CASSETGANYGYTF.

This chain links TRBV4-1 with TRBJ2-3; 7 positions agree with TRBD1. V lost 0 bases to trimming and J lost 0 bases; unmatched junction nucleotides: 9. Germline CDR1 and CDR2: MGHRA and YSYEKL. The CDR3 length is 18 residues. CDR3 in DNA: TGCGCCAGCAGCCAAGAAGCCGGGACAGCGTCTAGCACAGATACGCAGTATTTT. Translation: CASSQEAGTASSTDTQYF.

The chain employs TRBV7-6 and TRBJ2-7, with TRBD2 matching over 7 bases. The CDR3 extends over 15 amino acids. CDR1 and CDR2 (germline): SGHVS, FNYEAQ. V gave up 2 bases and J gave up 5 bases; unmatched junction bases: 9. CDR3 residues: CASSLMAGASNEQYF. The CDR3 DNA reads TGTGCCAGCAGCTTAATGGCGGGAGCGAGCAACGAGCAGTACTTC.

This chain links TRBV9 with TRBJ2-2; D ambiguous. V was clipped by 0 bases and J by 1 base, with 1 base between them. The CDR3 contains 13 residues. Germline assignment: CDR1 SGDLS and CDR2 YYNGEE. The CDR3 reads CASSVGNTGELFF. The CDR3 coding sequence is TGTGCCAGCAGCGTAGGGAACACCGGGGAGCTGTTTTTT.

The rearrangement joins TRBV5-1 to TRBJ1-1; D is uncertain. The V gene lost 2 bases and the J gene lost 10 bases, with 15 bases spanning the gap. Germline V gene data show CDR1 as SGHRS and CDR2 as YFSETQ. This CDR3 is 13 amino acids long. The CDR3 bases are TGCGCCAGCAGCTTAGAAGGGCCGCTGGGAGCTTTCTTT. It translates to CASSLEGPLGAFF.

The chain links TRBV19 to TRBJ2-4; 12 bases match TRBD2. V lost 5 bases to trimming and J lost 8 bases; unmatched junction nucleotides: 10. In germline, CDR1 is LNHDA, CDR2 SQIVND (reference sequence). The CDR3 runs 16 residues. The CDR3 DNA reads TGTGCCAGTAGTCTACGACTAGCGGGAGTTTTAGACATTCAGTACTTC. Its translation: CASSLRLAGVLDIQYF.

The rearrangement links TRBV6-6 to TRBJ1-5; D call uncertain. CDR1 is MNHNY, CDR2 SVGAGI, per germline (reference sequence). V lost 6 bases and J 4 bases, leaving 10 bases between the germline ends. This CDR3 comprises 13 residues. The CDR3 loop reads CASSLTNNQPQHF. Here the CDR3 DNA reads TGTGCCAGCAGCCTGACCAATAATCAGCCCCAGCATTTT.

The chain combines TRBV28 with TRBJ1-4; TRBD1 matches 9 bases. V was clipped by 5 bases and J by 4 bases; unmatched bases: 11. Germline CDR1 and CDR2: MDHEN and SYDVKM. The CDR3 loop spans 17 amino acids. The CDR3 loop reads CASSVLGTGRHNEKLFF. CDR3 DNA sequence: TGTGCCAGCAGTGTATTAGGGACAGGGAGACATAATGAAAAACTGTTTTTT.

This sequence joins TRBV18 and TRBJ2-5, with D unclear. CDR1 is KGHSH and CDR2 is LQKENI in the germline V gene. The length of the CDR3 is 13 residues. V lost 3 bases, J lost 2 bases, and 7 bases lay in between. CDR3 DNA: TGTGCCAGCTCACCCCCAAGTCAAGAGACCCAGTACTTC. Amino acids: CASSPPSQETQYF. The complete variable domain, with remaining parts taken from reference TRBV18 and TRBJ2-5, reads NAGVMQNPRHLVRRRGQEARLRCSPMKGHSHVYWYRQLPEEGLKFMVYLQKENIIDESGMPKERFSAEFPKEGPSILRIQQVVRGDSAAYFCASSPPSQETQYFGPGTRLLVL.

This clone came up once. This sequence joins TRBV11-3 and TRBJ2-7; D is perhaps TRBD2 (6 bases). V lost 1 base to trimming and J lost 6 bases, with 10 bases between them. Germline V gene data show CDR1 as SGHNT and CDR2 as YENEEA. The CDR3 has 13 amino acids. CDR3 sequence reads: CASSLGVGGEQYF. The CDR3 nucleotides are TGTGCCAGCAGCTTAGGAGTCGGGGGCGAGCAGTACTTC.

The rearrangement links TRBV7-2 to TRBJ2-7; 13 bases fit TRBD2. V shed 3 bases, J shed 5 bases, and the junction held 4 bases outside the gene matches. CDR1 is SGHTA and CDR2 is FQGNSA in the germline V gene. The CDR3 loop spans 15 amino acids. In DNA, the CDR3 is TGTGCCAGCAGCTTCCCTGGACTAGCGGGAGACGAGCAGTACTTC. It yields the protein CASSFPGLAGDEQYF.

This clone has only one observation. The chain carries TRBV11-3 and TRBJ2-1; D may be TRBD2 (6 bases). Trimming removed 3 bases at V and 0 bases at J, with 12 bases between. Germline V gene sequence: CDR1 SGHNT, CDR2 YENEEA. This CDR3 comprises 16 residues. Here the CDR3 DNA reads TGTGCCAGCAGCTTTAGCGGTACCCTCTCCTACAATGAGCAGTTCTTC. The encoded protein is CASSFSGTLSYNEQFF.

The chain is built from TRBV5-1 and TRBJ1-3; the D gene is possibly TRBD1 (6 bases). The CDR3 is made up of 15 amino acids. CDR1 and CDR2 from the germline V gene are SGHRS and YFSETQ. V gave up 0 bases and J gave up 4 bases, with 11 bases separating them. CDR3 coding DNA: TGCGCCAGCAGCTTGGCCCTAGGGGGAGGAAACACCATATATTTT. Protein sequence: CASSLALGGGNTIYF.

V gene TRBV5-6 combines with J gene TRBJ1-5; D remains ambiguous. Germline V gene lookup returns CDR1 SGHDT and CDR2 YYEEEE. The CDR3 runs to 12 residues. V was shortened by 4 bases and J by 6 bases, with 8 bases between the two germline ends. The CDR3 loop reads CASSQGRQPQHF. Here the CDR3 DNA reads TGTGCCAGCAGCCAAGGGCGTCAGCCCCAGCATTTT.

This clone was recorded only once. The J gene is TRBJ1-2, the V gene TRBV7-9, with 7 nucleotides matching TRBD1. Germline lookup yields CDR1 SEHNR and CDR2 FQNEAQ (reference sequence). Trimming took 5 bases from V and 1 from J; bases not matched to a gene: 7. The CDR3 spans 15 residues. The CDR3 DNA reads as TGTGCCAGCAGCGGGGGACAGACTTATAACTATGGCTACACCTTC. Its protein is CASSGGQTYNYGYTF.

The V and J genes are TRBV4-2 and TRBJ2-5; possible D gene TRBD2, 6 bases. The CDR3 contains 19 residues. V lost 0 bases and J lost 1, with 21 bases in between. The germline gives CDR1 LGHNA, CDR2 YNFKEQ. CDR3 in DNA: TGTGCCAGCAGCCAAGAAAGGCCGGTGGGGGGAGGTCCCCAAGAGACCCAGTACTTC. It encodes CASSQERPVGGGPQETQYF.

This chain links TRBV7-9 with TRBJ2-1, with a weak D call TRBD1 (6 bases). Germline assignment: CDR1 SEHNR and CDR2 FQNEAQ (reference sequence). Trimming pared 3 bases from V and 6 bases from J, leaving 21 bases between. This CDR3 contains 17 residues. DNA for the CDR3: TGTGCCAGCAGCTTTAGGGGGTCAGGGCAATTTTTCAATGAGCAGTTCTTC. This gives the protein CASSFRGSGQFFNEQFF.